Shown below are 7 T cell receptor beta chains from a single sample sequenced in a study of B cell selection in AIRE deficiency. The assay was immunoSEQ multiplex PCR, and TCRdb's table has in-frame clones only and misses some. The table includes fewer than 30,000 clones, around 97% detected once. CD4+CD127+ cells were sorted as the conventional CD4 T cells. Sequencing was done on a sample of conventional CD4+ T cells sorted from PBMCs. All receptors come from a human donor with AIRE deficiency.

The chain carries TRBV13 and TRBJ2-1, with D possibly being TRBD1 or TRBD2 (5 bases each). V was cut by 0 bases and J by 6 bases, with 15 bases left in between. The germline V gene has CDR1 PRHDT and CDR2 FYEKMQ (reference sequence). There are 16 residues in the CDR3. The CDR3 nucleotides read TGTGCCAGCAGCTTAGGGGCGACTTATGGGGGCAATGAGCAGTTCTTC. Protein: CASSLGATYGGNEQFF. Full variable domain (rest looked up from reference TRBV13 and TRBJ2-1): AAGVIQSPRHLIKEKRETATLKCYPIPRHDTVYWYQQGPGQDPQFLISFYEKMQSDKGSIPDRFSAQQFSDYHSELNMSSLELGDSALYFCASSLGATYGGNEQFFGPGTRLTVL.

The genes are TRBV21-1 and TRBJ2-7. TRBV21-1 is shown as a pseudogene. CDR3 length: 16 residues. The CDR3 DNA is TGTGCCAGCAGGTCAACTCTGCTACACGTGTTAGACGAGCAGTACTTC. Protein: CASRSTLLHVLDEQYF.

The V and J genes are TRBV27 and TRBJ1-1; tentative D call: TRBD1 (5 bases). Germline V gene lookup returns CDR1 MNHEY and CDR2 SMNVEV (reference sequence). CDR3 length equals 15 residues. With 3 bases removed from V and 10 bases from J, the gap between germline ends came to 21 bases. CDR3 sequence reads: CASSFSAGGGEGAFF. CDR3 DNA: TGTGCCAGCAGTTTTTCTGCGGGTGGAGGGGAGGGAGCTTTCTTT.

The V and J genes are TRBV27 and TRBJ2-5; 10 bases fit TRBD1. Germline V lookup: CDR1 MNHEY, CDR2 SMNVEV (reference sequence). The length of the CDR3 is 15 residues. The V and J ends lost 2 bases and 5 bases, in that order; junction bases with no gene match: 5. The CDR3 region has the DNA TGTGCCAGCAGTTTAGACAGGGGGCGAGGGGAGACCCAGTACTTC. This sequence encodes CASSLDRGRGETQYF.

This chain connects TRBV7-9 to TRBJ2-5; the D gene is possibly TRBD1 (6 bases). Germline CDR1 and CDR2: SEHNR and FQNEAQ (reference sequence). This CDR3 contains 13 residues. V was trimmed by 5 bases and J by 5 bases, leaving 12 bases between them. Here the CDR3 reads CASSNRDKETQYF. The DNA of the CDR3 is TGTGCCAGCAGCAACCGGGACAAGGAGACCCAGTACTTC.

CDR3 nucleotides: TGTGCCAGCAGTTTGACGGCGAACACCGGGGAGCTGTTTTTT. Its protein product is CASSLTANTGELFF. The V call is TRBV6-5, the J call TRBJ2-2; D call uncertain. Germline V gene data show CDR1 as MNHEY and CDR2 as SVGAGI. This CDR3 contains 14 residues. The ends were cut back, 4 bases at V and 0 bases at J, with 6 bases in the middle.

This chain uses TRBV7-2 with TRBJ1-2, with D unclear. The CDR3 length is 13 residues. The germline V gene has CDR1 SGHTA and CDR2 FQGNSA. V was shortened by 1 base and J by 9 bases, with 12 bases between the two germline ends. The CDR3 sequence is CASSLGDLGSYTF. The DNA for the CDR3 is TGTGCCAGCAGCTTAGGGGATTTAGGTAGCTACACCTTC.